Shown below are 13 T cell receptor beta chains from a single sample sequenced in a study of T cell responses to AZD1222 COVID-19 vaccine (dated by TCRdb to the early 2020s). This sample's time point label indicates: baseline before first vaccination. Libraries were made using the immunoSEQ multiplex PCR assay. Drawn from immuneACCESS, this table holds only the in-frame rearrangements with V and J called that TCRdb kept. Clones are partly lost; checked studies trace under half to an unresolved V gene and leave the rest unexplained. This sample comprises 92,000 or so clones, 85% to 90% of them detected only once. The ten largest clones capture roughly 25% of the sample. The specimen was peripheral blood, collected on day 0 of AZD1222 vaccination. Receptors were obtained from an adult in good health.

The V call is TRBV19, the J call TRBJ2-4; TRBD2 aligns across 8 bases. J was trimmed by 0 bases and V by 3 bases; bases with no gene match: 19. Germline CDR1 and CDR2: LNHDA and SQIVND (reference sequence). This CDR3 has 21 amino acids. CDR3 DNA sequence: TGTGCCAGTAGTATCCCCCCGGGGCGGGGGGCTGATGGGGTAGCCAAAAACATTCAGTACTTC. Amino acid sequence: CASSIPPGRGADGVAKNIQYF. Using reference TRBV19 and TRBJ2-4 for the parts outside the CDR3, the full variable domain is DGGITQSPKYLFRKEGQNVTLSCEQNLNHDAMYWYRQDPGQGLRLIYYSQIVNDFQKGDIAEGYSVSREKKESFPLTVTSAQKNPTAFYLCASSIPPGRGADGVAKNIQYFGAGTRLSVL.

The rearrangement joins TRBV7-9 to TRBJ2-1; 9 bases align to TRBD2. The CDR3 runs 17 residues. The germline V gene has CDR1 SEHNR and CDR2 FQNEAQ (reference sequence). With V trimmed by 0 bases and J by 7 bases, 10 bases remained unmatched. The CDR3 reads CASSLAGQTSGRNEQFF. The CDR3 nucleotides are TGTGCCAGCAGCTTAGCGGGACAGACTAGCGGTCGGAATGAGCAGTTCTTC.

The chain has TRBV7-3 and TRBJ1-3; D ambiguous. V lost 5 bases and J lost 4, with 9 bases in between. CDR1 and CDR2 (germline): SGHTA, FQGTGA. This CDR3 has 13 residues. CDR3 loop: CASSPVEGNTIYF. The CDR3 DNA sequence: TGTGCCAGCAGCCCCGTTGAAGGAAACACCATATATTTT.

The CDR3 nucleotides are TGCGCCAGCAGCCAGGGACTAGCCCCGCATGAGCAGTTCTTC. Protein product: CASSQGLAPHEQFF. This rearrangement joins TRBV4-3 to TRBJ2-1; TRBD2 matches 9 bases. The germline V gene has CDR1 LGHNA and CDR2 YSLEER. V lost 3 bases to trimming and J lost 8 bases; unmatched junction nucleotides: 5. CDR3 length: 14 amino acids.

This sequence joins TRBV6-5 and TRBJ1-5; D is ambiguous. The CDR3 sequence is 14 residues long. The V end lost 6 bases, the J end lost 7 bases, and 16 bases lay between the germline ends. Per the germline V gene, CDR1 is MNHEY and CDR2 is SVGAGI. The CDR3 here is CASRFSGERQPQHF. The DNA for the CDR3 is TGTGCCAGCAGATTTTCAGGTGAGAGGCAGCCCCAGCATTTT.

The gene calls are TRBV11-3 and TRBJ2-4, with D uncertain. Germline loops: CDR1 SGHNT, CDR2 YENEEA. The CDR3 covers 13 residues. V was cut by 1 base and J by 6 bases, with 7 bases left in between. CDR3 DNA: TGTGCCAGCAGCTTAGTGGTCGGAAACATTCAGTACTTC. The encoded protein is CASSLVVGNIQYF.

This clone occurred once. V gene TRBV18 combines with J gene TRBJ2-7; 8 nucleotides match TRBD1. Germline CDR1 and CDR2: KGHSH and LQKENI. After removal of 0 bases from V and 5 bases from J, the junction contained 3 bases not matched to a gene. The CDR3 covers 14 residues. The CDR3 reads CASSPPDREDEQYF. CDR3 bases: TGTGCCAGCTCACCACCGGACAGGGAGGACGAGCAGTACTTC.

V usage is TRBV19 and J usage is TRBJ2-7; 7 bases fit TRBD2. The CDR3 has 15 residues. After removal of 5 bases from V and 5 bases from J, the junction contained 12 bases not matched to a gene. CDR1 and CDR2 (germline): LNHDA, SQIVND (reference sequence). Here the CDR3 DNA reads TGTGCCAGTAGTCGCCGGGGCGGGAGTACCCACGAGCAGTACTTC. Translation: CASSRRGGSTHEQYF.

The table lists this clone with a count of one. This sequence joins TRBV18 and TRBJ2-6; D remains ambiguous. This CDR3 is 15 amino acids long. Germline CDR1 reads KGHSH; CDR2 reads LQKENI. Trimming stripped 1 base from V and 2 bases from J, with 6 bases between. This CDR3 reads CASSPQPAGANVLTF. The CDR3 DNA follows: TGTGCCAGCTCACCACAGCCCGCTGGGGCCAACGTCCTGACTTTC.

Only one count was recorded for this clone. The chain combines TRBV9 with TRBJ1-4; tentatively, D is TRBD1 (5 bases). Germline loops: CDR1 SGDLS, CDR2 YYNGEE. The CDR3 covers 16 residues. The V end was cut by 1 base, the J end by 8 bases, with 18 bases between. CDR3: CASSVRGVGFEEKLFF. CDR3 coding DNA: TGTGCCAGCAGCGTACGAGGGGTTGGGTTTGAAGAAAAACTGTTTTTT.

The chain carries TRBV28 and TRBJ2-7, with D possibly TRBD2 on 7 matching bases. CDR3 length: 11 amino acids. Germline V gene sequence: CDR1 MDHEN, CDR2 SYDVKM. V was shortened by 5 bases and J by 12 bases, with 14 bases between the two germline ends. The CDR3 DNA reads as TGTGCCAGCAGTGAGGGGGGGAAGCGGTACTTC. Protein product: CASSEGGKRYF.

On this clone: This CDR3 is also generated by other DNA sequences in the sample. The rearrangement links TRBV30 to TRBJ1-3, with unresolved D. V was pared by 2 bases and J by 0 bases, with 8 bases between. Germline V gene sequence: CDR1 GTSNPN, CDR2 SVGIG (reference sequence). This CDR3 has 14 amino acids. CDR3 amino acids: CAWSRSSSGNTIYF. The CDR3, as DNA: TGTGCCTGGAGTAGGAGCTCCTCTGGAAACACCATATATTTT.

The sample holds one count of this clone. The V and J genes are TRBV6-5 and TRBJ1-6; D is possibly TRBD1 (5 bases). CDR1 and CDR2 from the germline V gene are MNHEY and SVGAGI. The V end was cut by 6 bases, the J end by 4 bases, with 13 bases between. CDR3 length equals 15 residues. Here the CDR3 reads CASSPDRTYNSPLHF. CDR3 in DNA: TGTGCCAGCAGCCCCGACAGAACGTATAATTCACCCCTCCACTTT.